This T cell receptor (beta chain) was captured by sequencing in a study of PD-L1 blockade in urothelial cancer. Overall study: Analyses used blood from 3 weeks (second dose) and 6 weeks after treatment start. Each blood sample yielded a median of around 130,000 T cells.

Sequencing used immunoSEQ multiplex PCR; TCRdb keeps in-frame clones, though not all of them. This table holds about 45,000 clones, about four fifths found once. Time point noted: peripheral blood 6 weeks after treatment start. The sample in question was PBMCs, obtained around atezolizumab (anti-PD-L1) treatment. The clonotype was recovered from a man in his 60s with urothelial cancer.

For the CDR3, the DNA is TGCGCCAGCAGCCGCCAGGACAGGGAGAACCACGAGCAGTACTTC. Its translation: CASSRQDRENHEQYF. The rearrangement uses TRBV4-1 and TRBJ2-7, with 8 bases lining up with TRBD1. CDR3 size: 15 residues. Germline V lookup: CDR1 MGHRA, CDR2 YSYEKL. The ends lost 4 bases at V and 5 bases at J; junction bases unmatched: 10.